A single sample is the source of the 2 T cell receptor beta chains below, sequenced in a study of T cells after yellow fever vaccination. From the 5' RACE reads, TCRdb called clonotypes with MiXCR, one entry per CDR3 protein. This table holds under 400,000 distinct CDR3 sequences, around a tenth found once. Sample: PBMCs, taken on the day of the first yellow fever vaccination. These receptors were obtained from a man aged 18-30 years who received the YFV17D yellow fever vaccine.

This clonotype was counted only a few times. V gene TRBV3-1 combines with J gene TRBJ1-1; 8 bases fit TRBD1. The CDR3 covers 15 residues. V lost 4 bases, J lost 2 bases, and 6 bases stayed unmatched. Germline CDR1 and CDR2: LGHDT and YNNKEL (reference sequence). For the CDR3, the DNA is TGTGCCAGCAGCCCTAAGGACAGGGACAACACTGAAGCTTTCTTT. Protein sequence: CASSPKDRDNTEAFF.

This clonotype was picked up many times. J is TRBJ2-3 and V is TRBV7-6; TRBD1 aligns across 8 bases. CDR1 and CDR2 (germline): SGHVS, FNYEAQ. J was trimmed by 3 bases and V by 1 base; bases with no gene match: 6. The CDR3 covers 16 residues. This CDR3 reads CASSLGTGRFTDTQYF. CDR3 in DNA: TGTGCCAGCAGCTTAGGGACAGGGCGGTTTACAGATACGCAGTATTTT.